This TCR beta chain appears in the sequencing data of a study of blood T cells in healthy people across ages. Every sample yielded at least 6.5 million isolated PBMCs. Primers used in a second PCR of about 6 to 11 cycles were a sample-barcoded 5' primer and a J-beta primer mix. TCRdb re-called the 5' RACE reads through MiXCR, storing one row per CDR3 protein. The repertoire holds around 1,800,000 distinct CDR3 sequences, with roughly two fifths as singletons. Whole-study results and caveats: Lack of knowledge of donor CMV status possibly confounded expanded clonotype changes.

This clonotype was recorded a few times. Its target is not known. The sample taken for sequencing was blood. This sequence originates from a human donor in good health.

The DNA for the CDR3 is TGTGCCAGCAGTGAAGACTCCATCACAGATACGCAGTATTTT. Protein sequence: CASSEDSITDTQYF. V usage is TRBV2 and J usage is TRBJ2-3, with D unclear. The CDR3 has 14 residues. V lost 1 base, J lost 2 bases, and 7 bases lay in between. Germline V gene lookup returns CDR1 SNHLY and CDR2 FYNNEI.